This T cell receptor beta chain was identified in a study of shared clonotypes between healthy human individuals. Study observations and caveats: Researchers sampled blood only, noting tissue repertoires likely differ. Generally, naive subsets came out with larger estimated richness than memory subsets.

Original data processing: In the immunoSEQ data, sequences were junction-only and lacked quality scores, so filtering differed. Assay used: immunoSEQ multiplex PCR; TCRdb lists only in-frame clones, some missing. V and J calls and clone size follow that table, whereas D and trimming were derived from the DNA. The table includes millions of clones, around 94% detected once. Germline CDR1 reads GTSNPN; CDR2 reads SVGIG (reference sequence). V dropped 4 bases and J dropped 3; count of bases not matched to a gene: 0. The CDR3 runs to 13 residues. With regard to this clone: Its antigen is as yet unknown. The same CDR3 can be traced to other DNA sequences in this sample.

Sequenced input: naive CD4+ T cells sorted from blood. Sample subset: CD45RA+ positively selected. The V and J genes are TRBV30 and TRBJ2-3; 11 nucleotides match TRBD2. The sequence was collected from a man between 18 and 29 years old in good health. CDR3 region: CAWTSGRTDTQYF. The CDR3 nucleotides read TGTGCCTGGACTAGCGGGAGGACAGATACGCAGTATTTT.